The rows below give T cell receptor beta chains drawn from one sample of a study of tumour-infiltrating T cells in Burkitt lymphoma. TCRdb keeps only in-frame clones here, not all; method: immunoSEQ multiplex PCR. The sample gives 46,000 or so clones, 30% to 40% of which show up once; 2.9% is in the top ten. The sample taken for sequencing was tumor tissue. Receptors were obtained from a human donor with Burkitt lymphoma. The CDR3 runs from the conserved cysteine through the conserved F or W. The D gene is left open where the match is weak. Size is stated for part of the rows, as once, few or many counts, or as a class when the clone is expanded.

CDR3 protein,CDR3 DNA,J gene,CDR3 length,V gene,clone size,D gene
CASSDVTGYGYTF,TGTGCCAGCAGCGACGTGACAGGATATGGCTACACCTTC,TRBJ1-2,13,TRBV14,-,-
CASSLVGGGYTF,TGCGCCAGCAGCTTGGTCGGAGGTGGCTACACCTTC,TRBJ1-2,12,TRBV5-1,few,-
CASSLPGTDTQYF,TGTGCCAGCAGTTTACCAGGCACAGATACGCAGTATTTT,TRBJ2-3,13,TRBV6-5,few,-
CASSPAGPVNTEAFF,TGTGCCAGCAGCCCCGCGGGGCCGGTGAACACTGAAGCTTTCTTT,TRBJ1-1,15,TRBV5-4,few,-
CASSSTTGGYTF,TGTGCCAGCAGTTCCACGACAGGGGGCTACACCTTC,TRBJ1-2,12,TRBV28,-,TRBD1
CASSLQRGGYEQYF,TGTGCCAGCAGCTTGCAAAGGGGAGGCTACGAGCAGTACTTC,TRBJ2-7,14,TRBV7-8,-,-
CASSLGGSTGELFF,TGTGCCAGCAGTTTGGGGGGAAGCACCGGGGAGCTGTTTTTT,TRBJ2-2,14,TRBV28,-,-
CASSPFPGTGANVLTF,TGTGCCAGCAGCCCATTCCCGGGGACTGGGGCCAACGTCCTGACTTTC,TRBJ2-6,16,TRBV14,few,-
CASSYGTLETQYF,TGTGCCAGCAGTTATGGAACACTAGAGACCCAGTACTTC,TRBJ2-5,13,TRBV6-5,-,-
CASSSAGGGEAFF,TGTGCCAGCAGCTCTGCAGGGGGCGGTGAAGCTTTCTTT,TRBJ1-1,13,TRBV7-2,few,TRBD1